The 8 T cell receptor beta chains below all came from one sample that was sequenced in a study of high-grade serous ovarian cancer treatment subgroups. Tumor tissue was taken before any definitive surgery or chemotherapy was given. This table comes from immunoSEQ multiplex PCR, and its TCRdb copy is limited to in-frame clones, with some not included. The table includes about 36,000 clones, about 79% detected once. The source material was tumor tissue. The receptors come from a human donor with high-grade serous ovarian cancer.

CDR3 loop: CASSLDRQGPDYGYTF. CDR3 in DNA: TGTGCCAGCAGCTTAGATCGCCAGGGGCCGGACTATGGCTACACCTTC. The rearrangement uses TRBV11-2 and TRBJ1-2, with a weak D call TRBD1 (6 bases). The CDR3 loop spans 16 amino acids. The V end lost 0 bases, the J end lost 3 bases, and 14 bases lay between the germline ends. The V gene's germline CDR1 is SGHAT and CDR2 FQNNGV.

The CDR3 nucleotides are TGTGCCAGCAGCGTAGATGGGGGGGATCAGCCCCAGCATTTT. Translating it yields CASSVDGGDQPQHF. This chain connects TRBV9 to TRBJ1-5; tentative D call: TRBD1 (5 bases). CDR3 length: 14 amino acids. Germline V gene sequence: CDR1 SGDLS, CDR2 YYNGEE. With 0 bases removed from V and 5 bases from J, the gap between germline ends came to 9 bases.

The chain couples TRBV9 to TRBJ2-1; 11 bases fit TRBD2. The germline V gene has CDR1 SGDLS and CDR2 YYNGEE. The CDR3 is 16 residues long. The V gene end was trimmed by 4 bases and the J gene end by 2 bases; junction bases not matched to a gene: 5. The CDR3 bases are TGTGCCAGCAGCCCACGACTAGCGGGAACCTACAATGAGCAGTTCTTC. Amino acid sequence: CASSPRLAGTYNEQFF.

The CDR3 nucleotides are TGTGCCAGCAGCTCCGGGACGTCCTCCTACGAGCAGTACTTC. Translating gives CASSSGTSSYEQYF. The chain has TRBV5-4 and TRBJ2-7, with D possibly being TRBD1 or TRBD2 (5 bases each). The CDR3 runs 14 residues. V was cut by 3 bases and J by 0 bases, with 10 bases left in between. CDR1 and CDR2 from the germline V gene are SGHNT and YYREEE (reference sequence).

The J gene is TRBJ2-7, the V gene TRBV11-3; D uncertain. This CDR3 spans 14 amino acids. The V end lost 2 bases, the J end lost 3 bases, and 11 bases lay between the germline ends. CDR1 SGHNT and CDR2 YENEEA come from the germline V gene. CDR3 loop: CASSLSEKGYEQYF. The CDR3 DNA reads as TGTGCCAGCAGCTTATCCGAGAAAGGCTACGAGCAGTACTTC.

J is TRBJ1-2 and V is TRBV6-1; D not resolved. The CDR3 consists of 16 residues. The germline gives CDR1 MNHNS, CDR2 SASEGT. The germline V and J ends were trimmed by 0 bases and 4 bases, with 15 bases remaining between them. CDR3 residues: CASSEARDGPFYGYTF. The CDR3 region has the DNA TGTGCCAGCAGTGAAGCTCGCGACGGGCCCTTCTATGGCTACACCTTC.

The chain uses TRBV7-3 and TRBJ1-6, with D possibly being TRBD1 (5 bases). CDR3 length: 15 residues. Germline V CDR1 and CDR2: SGHTA, FQGTGA. The V end was cut by 1 base, the J end by 5 bases, with 9 bases between. The DNA for the CDR3 is TGTGCCAGCAGCTTAAGAGGGGTGGATAATTCACCCCTCCACTTT. It encodes CASSLRGVDNSPLHF.

The chain carries TRBV23-1 and TRBJ1-1; D is unclear. TRBV23-1 is annotated as an ORF whose role is uncertain. V lost 8 bases and J lost 4, with 14 bases in between. The CDR3 is made up of 13 amino acids. The CDR3 protein is CASSGKGRTEAFF. For the CDR3, the DNA is TGCGCCAGCTCGGGGAAGGGTCGCACTGAAGCTTTCTTT.